What follows describes a single TCR beta chain. This sample is drawn from a study of T cells expressing NK-cell markers. About the research overall: Serological testing identified seven of the eight sequenced donors as HCMV-seropositive and one as seronegative.

Using the 5' RACE reads, TCRdb records one entry per CDR3 protein without DNA. This table holds 400,000 to 450,000 distinct CDR3 sequences. The CDR3 is 12 amino acids. From germline, CDR1 is SQVTM and CDR2 ANQGSEA. The specimen sequenced was blood T cells: a sorted CD56 or NKG2C T cell subset, CD4+ or CD8+ T cells, or bulk PBMC T cells (not recorded which). The TCR sequence derives from a woman between 18 and 75 years old in good health. V usage is TRBV29-1 and J usage is TRBJ1-1. The CDR3 loop is CSVEPGVDEAFF. Filled out from reference TRBV29-1 and TRBJ1-1, the complete variable domain reads SAVISQKPSRDICQRGTSLTIQCQVDSQVTMMFWYRQQPGQSLTLIATANQGSEATYESGFVIDKFPISRPNLTFSTLTVSNMSPEDSSIYLCSVEPGVDEAFFGQGTRLTVV.